These T cell receptor beta chains were read from a single sample in a study of T cells in Graves' hyperthyroidism and ophthalmopathy. TCRdb recomputed calls from the multiplex PCR reads with MiXCR, one row per CDR3 protein. The sample contains around 600,000 distinct CDR3 sequences, about 15% of which appear only once. Sequencing was carried out using blood. The source is a woman aged 50 to 60 with Graves' ophthalmopathy. Each CDR3 is given with its conserved first and last residue. The order of the fields is clone size, J gene, V gene, D gene, CDR3 protein, CDR3 DNA. D genes are given only for firm matches. Only some rows state a clone size, as once, few, many or a class for expanded clones.

many | TRBJ2-1 | TRBV11-2 | TRBD1 | CASSLGQGLHNEQFF | TGTGCCAGCAGCCTGGGACAGGGGCTCCACAATGAGCAGTTCTTC
. | TRBJ2-3 | TRBV6-2/TRBV6-3 | . | CASNRISTDTQYF | TGTGCCAGCAACCGAATTAGCACAGATACGCAGTATTTT
few | TRBJ1-1 | TRBV12-3/TRBV12-4 | TRBD1 | CASRPTGGSEAFF | TGTGCCAGCAGACCGACAGGGGGCTCTGAAGCTTTCTTT
many | TRBJ2-3 | TRBV3-2 | . | CASSQEMREIRDTQYF | TGTGCCAGCAGCCAAGAGATGCGGGAGATCAGAGATACGCAGTATTTT
few | TRBJ2-7 | TRBV29-1 | . | CSVEDLRGATYEQYF | TGCAGCGTTGAAGATTTGAGGGGGGCGACATACGAGCAGTACTTC
few | TRBJ2-3 | TRBV7-3 | TRBD1 | CASSRQGTTDTQYF | TGTGCCAGCAGCCGACAGGGAACCACAGATACGCAGTATTTT
many | TRBJ1-1 | TRBV10-3 | TRBD1 | CAISESRDRGAEAFF | TGTGCCATCAGTGAGTCGAGGGACAGGGGAGCCGAAGCTTTCTTT
. | TRBJ2-1 | TRBV6-5 | . | CASSYVPQSYNEQFF | TGTGCCAGCAGTTATGTCCCCCAGTCCTACAATGAGCAGTTCTTC
. | TRBJ1-3 | TRBV20-1 | TRBD1 | CSARYPGTDKTRSSGNTIYF | TGCAGTGCTAGATACCCCGGGACAGACAAAACCAGAAGCTCTGGAAACACCATATATTTT
. | TRBJ2-1 | TRBV5-1 | TRBD2 | CASKRPGLAGRANEQFF | TGCGCCAGCAAAAGGCCGGGACTAGCGGGAAGGGCCAATGAGCAGTTCTTC
. | TRBJ2-3 | TRBV20-1 | . | CSAPLKADTQYF | TGCAGTGCGCCCCTTAAGGCAGATACGCAGTATTTT
many | TRBJ2-4 | TRBV3-1 | TRBD2 | CASSQGGGRTTKNIQYF | TGTGCCAGCAGCCAAGGCGGCGGGAGAACGACCAAAAACATTCAGTACTTC
few | TRBJ2-1 | TRBV24-1 | . | CATTQKGANEQFF | TGTGCCACCACCCAAAAAGGGGCTAATGAGCAGTTCTTC
many | TRBJ2-1 | TRBV2 | . | CASRQSREKQFF | TGTGCCAGCAGGCAATCTCGGGAGAAGCAGTTCTTC
many | TRBJ2-7 | TRBV28 | . | CASSFQRSSYEQYF | TGTGCCAGCAGTTTTCAGCGATCCTCCTACGAGCAGTACTTC
. | TRBJ2-3 | TRBV9 | . | CASSVRGLSTDTQYF | TGTGCCAGCAGCGTAAGGGGTCTGAGCACAGATACGCAGTATTTT
. | TRBJ2-4 | TRBV7-3 | TRBD2 | CASSYDVGLAGGPENIQYF | TGTGCCAGCAGCTATGACGTGGGACTAGCGGGAGGGCCGGAAAACATTCAGTACTTC
many | TRBJ2-1 | TRBV18 | TRBD1 | CASSSGQGYEQFF | TGTGCCAGCTCATCAGGACAGGGCTATGAGCAGTTCTTC
. | TRBJ2-2 | TRBV3-1 | TRBD2 | CANSDSGRSGELFF | TGTGCCAACAGCGATAGCGGGAGGTCCGGGGAGCTGTTTTTT
many | TRBJ2-5 | TRBV7-9 | . | CASSLIRERMYQETQYF | TGTGCCAGCAGCTTAATCCGGGAGAGGATGTACCAAGAGACCCAGTACTTC
. | TRBJ2-4 | TRBV19 | . | CASSIVGRDKNIQYF | TGTGCCAGTAGTATAGTGGGGCGGGACAAAAACATTCAGTACTTC
many | TRBJ2-4 | TRBV6-5 | TRBD1 | CASSYSLDRGNIQYF | TGTGCCAGCAGTTACTCCCTGGACAGGGGAAACATTCAGTACTTC
few | TRBJ1-5 | TRBV6-1 | . | CASSHGTSNQPQHF | TGTGCCAGCTCCCACGGAACTAGCAATCAGCCCCAGCATTTT